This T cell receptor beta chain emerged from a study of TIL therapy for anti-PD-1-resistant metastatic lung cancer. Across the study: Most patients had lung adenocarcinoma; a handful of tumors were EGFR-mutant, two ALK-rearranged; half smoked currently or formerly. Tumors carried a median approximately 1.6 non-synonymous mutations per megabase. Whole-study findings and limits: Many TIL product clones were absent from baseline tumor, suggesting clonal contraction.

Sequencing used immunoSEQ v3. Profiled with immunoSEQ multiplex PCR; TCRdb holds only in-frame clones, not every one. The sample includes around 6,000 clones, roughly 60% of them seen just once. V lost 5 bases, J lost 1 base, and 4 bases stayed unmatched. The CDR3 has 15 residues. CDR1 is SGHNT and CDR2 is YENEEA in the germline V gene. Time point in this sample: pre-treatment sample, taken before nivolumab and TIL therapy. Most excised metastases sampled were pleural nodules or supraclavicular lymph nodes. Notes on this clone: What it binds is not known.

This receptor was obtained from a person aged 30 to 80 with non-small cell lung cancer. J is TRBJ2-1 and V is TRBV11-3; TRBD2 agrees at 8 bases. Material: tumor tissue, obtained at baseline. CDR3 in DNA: TGTGCCAGCAGCCGGGAGCGGGAGTCCTACAATGAGCAGTTCTTC. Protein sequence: CASSRERESYNEQFF.